This TCR beta chain was identified in a study of vaccination and CD4 T cells after COVID-19. Study at large: Post-vaccine sampling followed dose two by a median about 72 days (range 14 to 241). Cultures designated as controls were supplied with a CEFX pool, an HIV-1 Nef pool, or no peptide.

Treatment noted: roughly 10-day PBMC culture with coronavirus spike peptide pools or control peptides (ViraFEST assay). V was shortened by 0 bases and J by 1 base, with 14 bases between the two germline ends. The germline CDR1 and CDR2 sequences are MNHNS and SASEGT. The CDR3 totals 17 residues. An Oncomine TCR Beta short-read assay was used to sequence the DNA from cultured CD4+ T cells. CD4+ T cells were cultured, and genomic DNA was extracted from them. Via MiXCR, TCRdb re-called the PCR reads, giving one row per CDR3 protein. In the table there are about 20,000 distinct CDR3 sequences, less than 55% of which are singletons. This clonotype was counted between two and nine times. Antigen: not known.

The clonotype originates from a human donor who had recovered from COVID-19. The V gene is TRBV6-1, the J gene TRBJ2-3, with D perhaps TRBD2 (5 bases). Material for sequencing was CD4+ T cells from blood, cultured in vitro. CDR3 amino acids: CASSEAIRRGRTDTQYF. The CDR3, as DNA: TGTGCCAGCAGTGAAGCAATTCGCCGAGGGCGCACAGATACGCAGTATTTT.